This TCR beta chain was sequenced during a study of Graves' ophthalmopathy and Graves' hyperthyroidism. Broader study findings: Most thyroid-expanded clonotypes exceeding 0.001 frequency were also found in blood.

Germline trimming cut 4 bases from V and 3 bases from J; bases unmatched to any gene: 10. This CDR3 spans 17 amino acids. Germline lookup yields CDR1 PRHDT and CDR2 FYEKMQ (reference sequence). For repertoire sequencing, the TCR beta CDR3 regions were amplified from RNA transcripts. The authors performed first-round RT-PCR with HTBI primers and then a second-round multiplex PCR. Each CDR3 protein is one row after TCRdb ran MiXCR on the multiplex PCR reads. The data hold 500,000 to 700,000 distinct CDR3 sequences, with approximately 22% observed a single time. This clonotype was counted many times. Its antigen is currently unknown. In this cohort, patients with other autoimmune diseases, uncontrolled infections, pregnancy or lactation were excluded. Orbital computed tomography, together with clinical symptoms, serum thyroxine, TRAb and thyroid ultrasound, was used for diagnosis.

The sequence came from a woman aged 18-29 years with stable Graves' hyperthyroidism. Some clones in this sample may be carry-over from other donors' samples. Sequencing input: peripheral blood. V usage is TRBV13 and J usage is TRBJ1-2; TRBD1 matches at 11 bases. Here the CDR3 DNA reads TGTGCCAGCAGCTCCACGGTCCCGGGACAGGGGGACTATGGCTACACCTTC. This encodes CASSSTVPGQGDYGYTF.